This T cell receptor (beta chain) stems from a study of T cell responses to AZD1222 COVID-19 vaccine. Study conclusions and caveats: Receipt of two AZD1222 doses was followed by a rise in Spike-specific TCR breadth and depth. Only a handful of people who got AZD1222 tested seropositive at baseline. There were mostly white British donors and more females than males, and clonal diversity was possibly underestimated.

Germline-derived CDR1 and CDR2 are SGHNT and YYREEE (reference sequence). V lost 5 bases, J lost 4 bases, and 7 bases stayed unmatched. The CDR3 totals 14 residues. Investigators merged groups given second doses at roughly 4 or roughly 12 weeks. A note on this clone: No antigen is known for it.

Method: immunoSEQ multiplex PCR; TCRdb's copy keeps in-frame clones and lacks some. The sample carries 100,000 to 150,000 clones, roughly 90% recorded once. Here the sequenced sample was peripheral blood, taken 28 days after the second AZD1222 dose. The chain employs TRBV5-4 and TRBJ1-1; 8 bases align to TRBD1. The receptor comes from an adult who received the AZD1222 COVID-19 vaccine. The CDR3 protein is CASREQGDGTEAFF. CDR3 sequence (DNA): TGTGCCAGCAGAGAACAGGGGGACGGCACTGAAGCTTTCTTT.